This T cell receptor (beta chain) was obtained from a study of OX40 agonist ivuxolimab in advanced cancers. The overall study: Those treated in dose escalation had hepatocellular carcinoma, melanoma, renal cell cancer or head and neck cancer. Previous treatment with anti-PD-1, anti-PD-L1 or anti-CTLA-4 therapy was allowed; 40% had received some.

This clone was observed a single time. Its antigen is not known. Measured with immunoSEQ multiplex PCR; TCRdb has only the in-frame clones, and not every one. The table includes fewer than 85,000 clones, under 80% detected once. Study-level points and caveats: Some patients without response likewise showed low normalized clonal expansion.

Losses at the gene ends were 8 bases for V and 4 bases for J; bases not matched to a gene: 13. Germline-derived CDR1 and CDR2 are SNHLY and FYNNEI. This CDR3 has 15 residues. The sequence was obtained from an adult with an advanced solid tumor such as melanoma, head and neck, liver or kidney cancer. The chain combines TRBV2 with TRBJ1-1; 7 bases agree with TRBD1. The sample consisted of CD4+ or CD8+ T cells sorted from blood, taken in a trial of the OX40 agonist ivuxolimab. Here the CDR3 DNA reads TGTGCCAGCGAGGCACAGGGGAGTTTGAGCACTGAAGCTTTCTTT. This gives the protein CASEAQGSLSTEAFF. The whole variable domain, filled in from reference TRBV2 and TRBJ1-1, reads EPEVTQTPSHQVTQMGQEVILRCVPISNHLYFYWYRQILGQKVEFLVSFYNNEISEKSEIFDDQFSVERPDGSNFTLKIRSTKLEDSAMYFCASEAQGSLSTEAFFGQGTRLTVV.